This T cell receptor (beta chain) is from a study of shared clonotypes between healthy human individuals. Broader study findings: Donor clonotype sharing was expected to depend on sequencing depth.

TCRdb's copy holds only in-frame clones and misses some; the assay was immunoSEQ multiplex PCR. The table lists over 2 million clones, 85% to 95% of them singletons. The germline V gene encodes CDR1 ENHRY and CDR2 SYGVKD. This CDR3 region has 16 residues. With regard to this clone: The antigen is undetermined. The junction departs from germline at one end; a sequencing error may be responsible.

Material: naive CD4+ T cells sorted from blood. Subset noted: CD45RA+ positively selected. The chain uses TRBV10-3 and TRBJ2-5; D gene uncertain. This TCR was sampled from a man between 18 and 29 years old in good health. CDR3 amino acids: CAITAFGKGSQETQYF. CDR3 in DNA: TGTGCGATCACGGCTTTTGGAAAGGGATCACAAGAGACCCAGTACTTC.